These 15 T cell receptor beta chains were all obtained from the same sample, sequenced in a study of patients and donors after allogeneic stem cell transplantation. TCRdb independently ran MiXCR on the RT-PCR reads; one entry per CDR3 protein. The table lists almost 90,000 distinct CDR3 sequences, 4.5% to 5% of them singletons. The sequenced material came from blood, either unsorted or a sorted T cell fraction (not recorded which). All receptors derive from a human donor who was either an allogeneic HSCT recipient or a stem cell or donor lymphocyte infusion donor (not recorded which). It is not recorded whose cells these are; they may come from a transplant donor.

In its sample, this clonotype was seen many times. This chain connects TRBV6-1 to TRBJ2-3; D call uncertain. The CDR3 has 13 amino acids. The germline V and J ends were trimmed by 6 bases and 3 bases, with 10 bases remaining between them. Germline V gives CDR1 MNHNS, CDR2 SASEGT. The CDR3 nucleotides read TGTGCCAGCAGACCCCGGAGAACAGATACGCAGTATTTT. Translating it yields CASRPRRTDTQYF.

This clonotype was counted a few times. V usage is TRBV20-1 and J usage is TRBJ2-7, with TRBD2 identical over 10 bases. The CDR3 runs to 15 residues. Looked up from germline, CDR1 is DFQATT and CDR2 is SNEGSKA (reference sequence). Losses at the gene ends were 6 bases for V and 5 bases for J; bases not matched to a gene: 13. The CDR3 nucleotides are TGCAGTGCCCGGGGAGGGGAGCGGGGGGGGAACGAGCAGTACTTC. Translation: CSARGGERGGNEQYF.

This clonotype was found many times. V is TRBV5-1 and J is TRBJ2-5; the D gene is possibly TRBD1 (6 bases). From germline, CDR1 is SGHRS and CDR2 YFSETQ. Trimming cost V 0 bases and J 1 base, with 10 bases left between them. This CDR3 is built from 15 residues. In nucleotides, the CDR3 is TGCGCCAGCAGCTTGGACGGACAGAGCCAAGAGACCCAGTACTTC. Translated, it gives CASSLDGQSQETQYF.

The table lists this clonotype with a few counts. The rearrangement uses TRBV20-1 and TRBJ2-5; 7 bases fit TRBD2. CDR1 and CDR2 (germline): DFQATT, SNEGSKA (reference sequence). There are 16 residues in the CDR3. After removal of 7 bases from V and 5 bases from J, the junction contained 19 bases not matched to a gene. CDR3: CSVPPGRGGFMETQYF. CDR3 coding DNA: TGCAGTGTTCCCCCCGGGCGCGGGGGTTTTATGGAGACCCAGTACTTC.

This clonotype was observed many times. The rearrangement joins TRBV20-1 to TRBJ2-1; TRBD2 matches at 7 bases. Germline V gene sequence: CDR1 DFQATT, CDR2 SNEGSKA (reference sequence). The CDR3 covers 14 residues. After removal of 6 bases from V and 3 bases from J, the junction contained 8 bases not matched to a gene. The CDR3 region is CSAGVAGNYNEQFF. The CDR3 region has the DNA TGCAGTGCCGGCGTAGCGGGCAACTACAATGAGCAGTTCTTC.

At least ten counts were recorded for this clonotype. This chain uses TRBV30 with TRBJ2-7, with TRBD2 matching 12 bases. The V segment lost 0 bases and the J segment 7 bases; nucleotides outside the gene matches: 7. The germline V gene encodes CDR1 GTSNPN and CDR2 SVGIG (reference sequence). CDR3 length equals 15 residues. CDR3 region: CAWSVFTSGRNEQYF. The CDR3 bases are TGTGCCTGGAGTGTATTTACTAGCGGGAGGAATGAGCAGTACTTC.

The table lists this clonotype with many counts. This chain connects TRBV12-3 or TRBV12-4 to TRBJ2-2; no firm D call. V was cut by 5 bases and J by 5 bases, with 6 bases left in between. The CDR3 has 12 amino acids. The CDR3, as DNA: TGTGCCAGCAGTCAAAGTACCGGGGAGCTGTTTTTT. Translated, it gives CASSQSTGELFF.

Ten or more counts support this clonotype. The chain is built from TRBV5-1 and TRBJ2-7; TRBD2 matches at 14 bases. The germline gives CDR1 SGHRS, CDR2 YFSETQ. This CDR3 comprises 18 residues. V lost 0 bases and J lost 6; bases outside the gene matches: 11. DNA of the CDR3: TGCGCCAGCAGCTTGGTTGGACTAGCGGGAGGCCCCCTAACCGAGCAGTACTTC. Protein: CASSLVGLAGGPLTEQYF.

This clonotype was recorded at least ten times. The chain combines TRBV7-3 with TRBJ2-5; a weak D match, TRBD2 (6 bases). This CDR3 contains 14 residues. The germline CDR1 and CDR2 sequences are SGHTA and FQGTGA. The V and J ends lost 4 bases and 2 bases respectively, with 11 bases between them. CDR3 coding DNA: TGTGCCAGCAGCTCCCGGGACTTTCAAGAGACCCAGTACTTC. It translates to CASSSRDFQETQYF.

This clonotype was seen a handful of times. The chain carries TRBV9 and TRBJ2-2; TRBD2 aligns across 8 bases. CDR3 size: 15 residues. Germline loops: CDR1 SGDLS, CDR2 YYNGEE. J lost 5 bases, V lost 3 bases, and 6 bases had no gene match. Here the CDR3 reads CASSAAGGGTGELFF. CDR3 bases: TGTGCCAGCAGCGCCGCGGGGGGAGGGACCGGGGAGCTGTTTTTT.

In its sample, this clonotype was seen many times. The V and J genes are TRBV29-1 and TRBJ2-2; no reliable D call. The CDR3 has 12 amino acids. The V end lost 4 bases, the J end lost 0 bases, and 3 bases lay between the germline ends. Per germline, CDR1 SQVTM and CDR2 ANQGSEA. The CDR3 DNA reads TGCAGCGTTGGGGCGAACACCGGGGAGCTGTTTTTT. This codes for CSVGANTGELFF.

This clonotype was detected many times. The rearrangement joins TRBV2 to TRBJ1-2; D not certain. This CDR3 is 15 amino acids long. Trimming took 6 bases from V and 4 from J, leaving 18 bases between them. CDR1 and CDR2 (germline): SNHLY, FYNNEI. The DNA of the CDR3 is TGTGCCAGCAGCCCTGACGCAGGAGATGCCTATGGCTACACCTTC. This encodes CASSPDAGDAYGYTF.

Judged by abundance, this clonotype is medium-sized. CDR3: CASSPTTRDTEAFF. The CDR3 DNA sequence: TGTGCCAGCTCACCGACGACAAGGGACACTGAAGCTTTCTTT. The chain combines TRBV18 with TRBJ1-1; no reliable D call. This CDR3 is 14 amino acids long. CDR1 and CDR2 from the germline V gene are KGHSH and LQKENI. The V end lost 3 bases, the J end lost 3 bases, and 11 bases lay between the germline ends. Drawing the rest from reference TRBV18 and TRBJ1-1, the complete variable domain is NAGVMQNPRHLVRRRGQEARLRCSPMKGHSHVYWYRQLPEEGLKFMVYLQKENIIDESGMPKERFSAEFPKEGPSILRIQQVVRGDSAAYFCASSPTTRDTEAFFGQGTRLTVV.

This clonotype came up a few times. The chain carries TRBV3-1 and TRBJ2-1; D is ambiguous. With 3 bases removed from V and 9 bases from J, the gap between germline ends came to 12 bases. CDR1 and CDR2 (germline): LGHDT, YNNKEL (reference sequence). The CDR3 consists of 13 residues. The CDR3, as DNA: TGTGCCAGCAGCCAGCAGCTAGACGGTGAGCAGTTCTTC. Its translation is CASSQQLDGEQFF.

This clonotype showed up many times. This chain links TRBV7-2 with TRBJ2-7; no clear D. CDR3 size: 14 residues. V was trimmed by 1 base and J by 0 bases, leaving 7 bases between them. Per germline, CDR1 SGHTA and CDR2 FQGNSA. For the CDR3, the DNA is TGTGCCAGCAGCTTAGACAGATCCTCCTACGAGCAGTACTTC. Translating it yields CASSLDRSSYEQYF.